The T cell receptor beta chain under discussion was sequenced for a study of control samples from healthy donors and cancer patients. Germline values: CDR1 SGHVS, CDR2 FNYEAQ. V dropped 0 bases and J dropped 5 bases, with 13 bases sitting between them. There are 16 residues in the CDR3. The protocol was immunoSEQ multiplex PCR, while the TCRdb copy is restricted to in-frame clones and leaves out a portion. The sample holds some 74,000 clones; approximately 94% are singletons and the top ten take approximately 3%. The source material was blood. This receptor was obtained from a woman under 40 in good health. The rearrangement joins TRBV7-6 to TRBJ1-4; D possibly corresponds to TRBD1 (5 bases). The CDR3 nucleotides read TGTGCCAGCAGCTTAGCGGGCGGGGGGAGAAATGAAAAACTGTTTTTT. This sequence encodes CASSLAGGGRNEKLFF.